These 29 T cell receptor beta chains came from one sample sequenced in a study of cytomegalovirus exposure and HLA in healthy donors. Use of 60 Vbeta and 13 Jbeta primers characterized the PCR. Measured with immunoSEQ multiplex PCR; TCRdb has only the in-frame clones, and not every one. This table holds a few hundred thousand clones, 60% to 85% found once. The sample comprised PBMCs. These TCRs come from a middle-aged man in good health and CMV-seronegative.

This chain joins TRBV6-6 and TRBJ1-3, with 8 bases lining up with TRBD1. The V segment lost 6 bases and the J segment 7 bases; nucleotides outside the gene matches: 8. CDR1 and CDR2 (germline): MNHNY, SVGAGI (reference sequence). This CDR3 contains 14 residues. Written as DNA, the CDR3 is TGTGCCAGCAGCCCCACCGGACAGGGTAACACCATATATTTT. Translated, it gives CASSPTGQGNTIYF.

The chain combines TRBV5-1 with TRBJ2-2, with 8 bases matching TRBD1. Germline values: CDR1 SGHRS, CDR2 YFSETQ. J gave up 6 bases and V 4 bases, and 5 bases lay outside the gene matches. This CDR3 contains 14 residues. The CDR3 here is CASSLDRAPGELFF. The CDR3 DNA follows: TGCGCCAGCAGCCTGGACAGGGCCCCCGGGGAGCTGTTTTTT.

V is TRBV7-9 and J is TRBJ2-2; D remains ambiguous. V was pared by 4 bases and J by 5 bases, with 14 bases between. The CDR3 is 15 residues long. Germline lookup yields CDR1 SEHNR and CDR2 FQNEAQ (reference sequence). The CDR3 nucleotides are TGTGCCAGCAGCTCCCCCACTCTAGTGACCGGGGAGCTGTTTTTT. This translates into CASSSPTLVTGELFF.

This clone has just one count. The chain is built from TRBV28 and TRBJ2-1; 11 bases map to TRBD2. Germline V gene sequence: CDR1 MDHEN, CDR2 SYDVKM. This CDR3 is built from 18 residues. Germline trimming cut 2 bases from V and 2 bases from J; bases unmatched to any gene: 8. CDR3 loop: CASSLSTSGRGTYNEQFF. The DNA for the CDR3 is TGTGCCAGCAGTTTAAGTACTAGCGGGAGAGGAACCTACAATGAGCAGTTCTTC. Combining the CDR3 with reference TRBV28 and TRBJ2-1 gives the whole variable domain DVKVTQSSRYLVKRTGEKVFLECVQDMDHENMFWYRQDPGLGLRLIYFSYDVKMKEKGDIPEGYSVSREKKERFSLILESASTNQTSMYLCASSLSTSGRGTYNEQFFGPGTRLTVL.

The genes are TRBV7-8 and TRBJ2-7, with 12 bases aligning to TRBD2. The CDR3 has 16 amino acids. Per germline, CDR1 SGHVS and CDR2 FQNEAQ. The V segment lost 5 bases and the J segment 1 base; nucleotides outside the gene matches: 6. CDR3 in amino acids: CASSPRLAGVSYEQYF. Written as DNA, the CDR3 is TGTGCCAGCAGCCCCCGACTAGCGGGGGTGTCCTACGAGCAGTACTTC.

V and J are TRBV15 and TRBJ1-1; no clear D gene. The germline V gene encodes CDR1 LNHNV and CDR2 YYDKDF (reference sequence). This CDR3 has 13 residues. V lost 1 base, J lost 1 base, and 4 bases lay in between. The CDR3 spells CATSRAGNTEAFF. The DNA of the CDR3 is TGTGCCACCAGCAGAGCCGGGAACACTGAAGCTTTCTTT.

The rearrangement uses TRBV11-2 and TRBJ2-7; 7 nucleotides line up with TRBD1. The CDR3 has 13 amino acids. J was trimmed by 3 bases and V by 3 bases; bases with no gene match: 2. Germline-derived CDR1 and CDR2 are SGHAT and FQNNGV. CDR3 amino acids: CASSLTGFYEQYF. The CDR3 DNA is TGTGCCAGCAGCTTGACAGGGTTCTACGAGCAGTACTTC.

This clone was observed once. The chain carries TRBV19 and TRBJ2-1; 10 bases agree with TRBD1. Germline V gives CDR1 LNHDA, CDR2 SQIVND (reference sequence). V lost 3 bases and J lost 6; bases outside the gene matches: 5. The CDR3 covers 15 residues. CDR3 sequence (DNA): TGTGCCAGTAGTATCCCGGGACAGGGGTTCAATGAGCAGTTCTTC. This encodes CASSIPGQGFNEQFF.

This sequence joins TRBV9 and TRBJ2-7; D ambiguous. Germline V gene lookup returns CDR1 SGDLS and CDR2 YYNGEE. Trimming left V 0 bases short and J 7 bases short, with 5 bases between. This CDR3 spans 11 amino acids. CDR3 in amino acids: CASSVGSEQYF. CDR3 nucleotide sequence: TGTGCCAGCAGCGTAGGGAGTGAGCAGTACTTC.

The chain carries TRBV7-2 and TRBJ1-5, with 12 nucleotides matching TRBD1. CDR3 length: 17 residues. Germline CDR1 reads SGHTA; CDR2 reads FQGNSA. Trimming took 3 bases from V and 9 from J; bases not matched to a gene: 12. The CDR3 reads CASSFHSGTGGEVPQHF. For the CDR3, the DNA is TGTGCCAGCAGCTTTCACTCCGGGACAGGGGGCGAGGTGCCCCAGCATTTT.

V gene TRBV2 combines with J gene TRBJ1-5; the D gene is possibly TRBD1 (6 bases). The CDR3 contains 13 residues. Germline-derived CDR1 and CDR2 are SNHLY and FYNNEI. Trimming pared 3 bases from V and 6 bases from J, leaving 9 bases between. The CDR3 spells CASSEGAGQPQHF. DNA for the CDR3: TGTGCCAGCAGTGAGGGGGCCGGTCAGCCCCAGCATTTT.

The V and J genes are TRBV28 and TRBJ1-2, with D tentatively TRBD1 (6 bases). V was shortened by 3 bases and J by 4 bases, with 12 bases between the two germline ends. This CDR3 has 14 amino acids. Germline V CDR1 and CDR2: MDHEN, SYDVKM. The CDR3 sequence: CASSFATGLYGYTF. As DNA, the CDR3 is TGTGCCAGCAGTTTTGCGACAGGACTCTATGGCTACACCTTC.

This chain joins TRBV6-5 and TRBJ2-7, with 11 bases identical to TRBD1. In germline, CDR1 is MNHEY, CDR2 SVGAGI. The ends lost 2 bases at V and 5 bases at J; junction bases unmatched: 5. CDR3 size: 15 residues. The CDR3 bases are TGTGCCAGCAGTTACACGGACAGGGGGCCGAACGAGCAGTACTTC. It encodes CASSYTDRGPNEQYF.

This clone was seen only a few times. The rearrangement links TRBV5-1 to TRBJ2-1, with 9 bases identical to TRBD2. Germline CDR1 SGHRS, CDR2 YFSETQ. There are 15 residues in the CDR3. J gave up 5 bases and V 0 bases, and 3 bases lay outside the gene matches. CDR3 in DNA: TGCGCCAGCAGCTTGGGGCGGGAGGGGAACAATGAGCAGTTCTTC. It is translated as CASSLGREGNNEQFF.

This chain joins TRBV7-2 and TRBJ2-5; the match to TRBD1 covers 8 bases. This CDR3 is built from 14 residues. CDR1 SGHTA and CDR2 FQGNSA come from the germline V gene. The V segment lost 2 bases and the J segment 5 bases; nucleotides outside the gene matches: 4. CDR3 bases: TGTGCCAGCAGCTTACAGGGGGCGAGGGAGACCCAGTACTTC. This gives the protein CASSLQGARETQYF.

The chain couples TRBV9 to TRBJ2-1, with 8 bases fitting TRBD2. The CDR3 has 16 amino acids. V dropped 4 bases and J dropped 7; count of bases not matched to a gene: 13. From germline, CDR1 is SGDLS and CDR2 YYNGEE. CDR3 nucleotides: TGTGCCAGCAGCCCAGACCCCAGCGGGAGTATAAATGAGCAGTTCTTC. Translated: CASSPDPSGSINEQFF.

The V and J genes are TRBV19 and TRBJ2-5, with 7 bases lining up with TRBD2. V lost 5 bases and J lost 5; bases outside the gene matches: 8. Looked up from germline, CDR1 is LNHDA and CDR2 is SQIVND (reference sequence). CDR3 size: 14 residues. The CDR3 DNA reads TGTGCCAGTAGTTCCGGGGGGTCGGGGGAGACCCAGTACTTC. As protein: CASSSGGSGETQYF.

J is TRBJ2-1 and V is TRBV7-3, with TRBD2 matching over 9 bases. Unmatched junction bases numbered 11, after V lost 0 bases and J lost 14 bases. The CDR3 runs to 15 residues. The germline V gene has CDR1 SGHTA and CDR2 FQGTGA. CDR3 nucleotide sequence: TGTGCCAGCAGCTTAACCAGCGGGGGGCCCTTCGGAAAGTTCTTC. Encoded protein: CASSLTSGGPFGKFF.

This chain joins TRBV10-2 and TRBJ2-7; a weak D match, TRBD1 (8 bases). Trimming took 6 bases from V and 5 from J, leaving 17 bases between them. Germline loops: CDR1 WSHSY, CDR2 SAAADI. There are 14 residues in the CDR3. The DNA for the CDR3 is TGCGCCAGCAGGATGACAGGGGAGGGCGACGAGCAGTACTTC. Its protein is CASRMTGEGDEQYF.

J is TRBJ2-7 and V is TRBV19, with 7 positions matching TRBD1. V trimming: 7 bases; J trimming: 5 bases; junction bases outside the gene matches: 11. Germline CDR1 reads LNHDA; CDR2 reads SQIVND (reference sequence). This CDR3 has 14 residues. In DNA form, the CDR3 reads TGTGCCAGTACCTCGCAGGGGACAGTCGACGAGCAGTACTTC. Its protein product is CASTSQGTVDEQYF.

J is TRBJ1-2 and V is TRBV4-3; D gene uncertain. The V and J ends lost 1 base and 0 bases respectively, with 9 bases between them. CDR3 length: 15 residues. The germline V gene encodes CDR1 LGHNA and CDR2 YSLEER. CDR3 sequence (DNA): TGCGCCAGCAGCCAAGTTGTCAGGACTAACTATGGCTACACCTTC. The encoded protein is CASSQVVRTNYGYTF.

The CDR3 coding sequence is TGTGCCAGCAACGGGGAAGAAGAGACCCAGTACTTC. This codes for CASNGEEETQYF. J is TRBJ2-5 and V is TRBV9, with a weak D call TRBD2 (5 bases). The CDR3 covers 12 residues. The V gene lost 6 bases and the J gene lost 3 bases, with 9 bases spanning the gap. Germline assignment: CDR1 SGDLS and CDR2 YYNGEE.

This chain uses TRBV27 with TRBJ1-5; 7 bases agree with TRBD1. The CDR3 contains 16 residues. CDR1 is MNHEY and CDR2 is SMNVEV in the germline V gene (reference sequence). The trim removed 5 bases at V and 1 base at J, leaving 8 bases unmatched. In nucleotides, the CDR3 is TGTGCCAGCAGTACTGGGACAGACTTGAGCAATCAGCCCCAGCATTTT. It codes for CASSTGTDLSNQPQHF.

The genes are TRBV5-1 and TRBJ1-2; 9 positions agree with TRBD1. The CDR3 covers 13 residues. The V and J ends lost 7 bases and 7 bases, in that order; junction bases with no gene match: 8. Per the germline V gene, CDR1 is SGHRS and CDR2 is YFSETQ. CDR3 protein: CASGGQGLAGYTF. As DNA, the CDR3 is TGCGCCAGCGGGGGACAGGGTCTAGCTGGCTACACCTTC.

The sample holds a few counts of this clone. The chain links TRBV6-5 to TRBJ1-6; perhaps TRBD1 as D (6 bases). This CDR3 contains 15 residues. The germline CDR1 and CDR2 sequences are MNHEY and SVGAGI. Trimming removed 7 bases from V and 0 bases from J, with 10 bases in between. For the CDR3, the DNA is TGTGCCAGCATTCAGGGGCTCTCCTATAATTCACCCCTCCACTTT. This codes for CASIQGLSYNSPLHF.

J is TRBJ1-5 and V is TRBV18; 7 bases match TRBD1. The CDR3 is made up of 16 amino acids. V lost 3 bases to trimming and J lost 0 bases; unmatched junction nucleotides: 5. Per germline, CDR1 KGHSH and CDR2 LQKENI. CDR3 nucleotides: TGTGCCAGCTCACCGGGACAGAGTTATAGCAATCAGCCCCAGCATTTT. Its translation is CASSPGQSYSNQPQHF.

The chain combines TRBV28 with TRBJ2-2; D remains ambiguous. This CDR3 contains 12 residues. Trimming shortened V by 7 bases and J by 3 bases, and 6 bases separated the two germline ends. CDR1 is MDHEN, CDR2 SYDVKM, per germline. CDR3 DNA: TGTGCCAGCAAACGGGACACCGGGGAGCTGTTTTTT. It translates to CASKRDTGELFF.

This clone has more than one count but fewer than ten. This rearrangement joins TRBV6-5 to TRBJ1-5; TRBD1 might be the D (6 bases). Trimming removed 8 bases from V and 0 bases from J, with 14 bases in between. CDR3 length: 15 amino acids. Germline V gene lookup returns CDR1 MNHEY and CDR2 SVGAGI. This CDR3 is CASGRDTYSNQPQHF. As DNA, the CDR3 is TGTGCCAGCGGCCGGGACACCTATAGCAATCAGCCCCAGCATTTT.

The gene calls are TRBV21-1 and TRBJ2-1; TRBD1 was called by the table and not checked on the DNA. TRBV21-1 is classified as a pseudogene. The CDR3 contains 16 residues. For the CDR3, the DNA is TGTGCCAGCAGCCAAAACGGGACAGTAATCTACAATGAGCAGTTCTTC. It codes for CASSQNGTVIYNEQFF.